A selection of T cell receptor beta chains follows, all from one sample in a study of Graves' ophthalmopathy and Graves' hyperthyroidism. TCRdb passed the multiplex PCR reads through MiXCR, listing each CDR3 protein once. Of over a million distinct CDR3 sequences in the sample, approximately 35% were seen once. Sequencing was carried out using peripheral blood or thyroid tissue (not recorded which). The receptors were gathered from an adult man with Graves' hyperthyroidism. CDR3s include the opening cysteine and the closing phenylalanine or tryptophan. Fields, in order: J gene, D gene, clone size, V gene, CDR3 protein, CDR3 DNA. A D gene is named only where the DNA matches it firmly. Clone sizes are given selectively: once, few, many, or a class where the clone is expanded.

j_call: TRBJ2-5; d_call: TRBD1; clone_size: .; v_call: TRBV7-3; cdr3_aa: CASSLTPSGTGGWVPRQYF; cdr3_nt: TGTGCCAGCAGCTTAACCCCGTCCGGGACAGGGGGTTGGGTTCCCCGTCAGTACTTC
j_call: TRBJ1-2; d_call: .; clone_size: many; v_call: TRBV12-3/TRBV12-4; cdr3_aa: CASSPGGLGGYTF; cdr3_nt: TGTGCCAGCAGCCCCGGAGGGCTGGGTGGCTACACCTTC
j_call: TRBJ2-3; d_call: TRBD1; clone_size: .; v_call: TRBV5-1; cdr3_aa: CASTAQGATDTQYF; cdr3_nt: TGCGCCAGCACCGCGCAGGGGGCGACAGATACGCAGTATTTT
j_call: TRBJ1-1; d_call: .; clone_size: .; v_call: TRBV19; cdr3_aa: CASSPRTGASSSEAFF; cdr3_nt: TGTGCCAGTAGTCCCAGGACCGGGGCCTCAAGCTCTGAAGCTTTCTTT
j_call: TRBJ2-6; d_call: .; clone_size: many; v_call: TRBV15; cdr3_aa: CATSRDSGSGANVLTF; cdr3_nt: TGTGCCACCAGCAGAGATAGCGGCTCTGGGGCCAACGTCCTGACTTTC
j_call: TRBJ1-2; d_call: .; clone_size: .; v_call: TRBV10-3; cdr3_aa: CAISESGISGNYGYTF; cdr3_nt: TGTGCCATCAGTGAGTCGGGCATCTCTGGAAACTATGGCTACACCTTC
j_call: TRBJ2-7; d_call: .; clone_size: .; v_call: TRBV10-3; cdr3_aa: CASSDFVGYEQYF; cdr3_nt: TGTGCCAGCTCTGACTTCGTAGGATACGAGCAGTACTTC
j_call: TRBJ1-4; d_call: .; clone_size: once; v_call: TRBV15; cdr3_aa: CATSRVGAGRVEKLFF; cdr3_nt: TGTGCCACCAGCAGAGTTGGGGCAGGGCGAGTAGAAAAACTGTTTTTT
j_call: TRBJ2-5; d_call: .; clone_size: many; v_call: TRBV19; cdr3_aa: CASSMVFQETQYF; cdr3_nt: TGTGCCAGTAGTATGGTGTTCCAAGAGACCCAGTACTTC
j_call: TRBJ2-7; d_call: .; clone_size: .; v_call: TRBV5-1; cdr3_aa: CASRPPRSYEQYF; cdr3_nt: TGCGCCAGCAGACCCCCAAGGAGCTACGAGCAGTACTTC
j_call: TRBJ2-2; d_call: .; clone_size: .; v_call: TRBV29-1; cdr3_aa: CSGGMGPNTGELFF; cdr3_nt: TGCAGCGGGGGCATGGGGCCGAACACCGGGGAGCTGTTTTTT
j_call: TRBJ2-7; d_call: TRBD1; clone_size: few; v_call: TRBV6-5; cdr3_aa: CASSQSTLDRLSEQYF; cdr3_nt: TGTGCCAGCAGTCAGAGTACCCTGGACAGGCTTTCCGAGCAGTACTTC
j_call: TRBJ2-7; d_call: TRBD1; clone_size: .; v_call: TRBV7-8; cdr3_aa: CASSQGQGSTYEQYF; cdr3_nt: TGTGCCAGCAGCCAGGGACAGGGGAGTACCTACGAGCAGTACTTC
j_call: TRBJ1-5; d_call: .; clone_size: few; v_call: TRBV20-1; cdr3_aa: CSARAVREDRSTGQPQHF; cdr3_nt: TGCAGTGCTAGAGCCGTGAGGGAAGATAGAAGCACTGGTCAGCCCCAGCATTTT
j_call: TRBJ1-1; d_call: .; clone_size: many; v_call: TRBV5-1; cdr3_aa: CASSGVPEAEAFF; cdr3_nt: TGCGCCAGCAGCGGGGTACCGGAGGCAGAAGCTTTCTTT
j_call: TRBJ1-2; d_call: .; clone_size: .; v_call: TRBV9; cdr3_aa: CASSVGGSLLNYGYTF; cdr3_nt: TGTGCCAGCAGCGTAGGCGGGAGTCTTTTAAACTATGGCTACACCTTC
j_call: TRBJ1-2; d_call: TRBD1; clone_size: .; v_call: TRBV30; cdr3_aa: CASWTGVYIWGYTF; cdr3_nt: TGTGCCTCCTGGACAGGGGTATACATTTGGGGCTACACCTTC
j_call: TRBJ1-4; d_call: .; clone_size: many; v_call: TRBV11-2; cdr3_aa: CASSLGTSLGLFF; cdr3_nt: TGTGCCAGCAGCTTGGGGACCTCCTTAGGACTGTTTTTT
j_call: TRBJ1-5; d_call: .; clone_size: many; v_call: TRBV7-8; cdr3_aa: CASSARGRGNQPQHF; cdr3_nt: TGTGCCAGCAGCGCCCGGGGGCGCGGTAATCAGCCCCAGCATTTT
j_call: TRBJ1-1; d_call: TRBD1; clone_size: .; v_call: TRBV2; cdr3_aa: CASSKQGAQSEAFF; cdr3_nt: TGTGCCAGCAGTAAGCAGGGGGCGCAAAGTGAAGCTTTCTTT
j_call: TRBJ2-7; d_call: .; clone_size: .; v_call: TRBV5-1; cdr3_aa: CASSSPGRRSYEQYF; cdr3_nt: TGTGCCAGCAGCTCGCCGGGACGCCGATCCTACGAGCAGTACTTC
j_call: TRBJ2-7; d_call: .; clone_size: many; v_call: TRBV14; cdr3_aa: CASSQVGQPSYEQYF; cdr3_nt: TGTGCCAGCAGCCAAGTCGGACAGCCCTCCTACGAGCAGTACTTC
j_call: TRBJ1-3; d_call: .; clone_size: many; v_call: TRBV2; cdr3_aa: CAGASGPDSGNTIYF; cdr3_nt: TGTGCCGGTGCCTCGGGACCGGACTCTGGAAACACCATATATTTT
j_call: TRBJ2-5; d_call: TRBD2; clone_size: .; v_call: TRBV12-3/TRBV12-4; cdr3_aa: CASSFAGGIGETQYF; cdr3_nt: TGTGCCAGCAGTTTTGCGGGAGGGATCGGAGAGACCCAGTACTTC
j_call: TRBJ2-7; d_call: .; clone_size: many; v_call: TRBV7-8; cdr3_aa: CASSLAHSEQYF; cdr3_nt: TGTGCCAGCAGCTTAGCGCACTCCGAGCAGTACTTC
j_call: TRBJ2-7; d_call: TRBD1; clone_size: .; v_call: TRBV29-1; cdr3_aa: CSAKGTGDSYEQYF; cdr3_nt: TGCAGCGCCAAAGGGACAGGGGATTCGTACGAGCAGTACTTC
j_call: TRBJ1-2; d_call: TRBD1; clone_size: few; v_call: TRBV5-1; cdr3_aa: CASSPGTGGIYGYTF; cdr3_nt: TGCGCCAGCAGTCCTGGGACAGGGGGCATCTATGGCTACACCTTC
j_call: TRBJ2-5; d_call: .; clone_size: few; v_call: TRBV6-5; cdr3_aa: CASRPEGGETQYF; cdr3_nt: TGTGCCAGCAGGCCCGAGGGCGGGGAGACCCAGTACTTC
j_call: TRBJ1-5; d_call: .; clone_size: many; v_call: TRBV11-2; cdr3_aa: CASSLGGWHQPQHF; cdr3_nt: TGTGCCAGCAGTTTAGGGGGTTGGCATCAGCCCCAGCATTTT
j_call: TRBJ2-7; d_call: TRBD1; clone_size: .; v_call: TRBV20-1; cdr3_aa: CSADETGVGEQYF; cdr3_nt: TGCAGTGCTGACGAGACAGGGGTGGGCGAGCAGTACTTC
j_call: TRBJ1-1; d_call: .; clone_size: few; v_call: TRBV6-2/TRBV6-3; cdr3_aa: CASSYTDKNTEAFF; cdr3_nt: TGTGCCAGCAGTTACACGGACAAGAACACTGAAGCTTTCTTT
j_call: TRBJ1-1; d_call: .; clone_size: many; v_call: TRBV14; cdr3_aa: CASSQGQGGNTEAFF; cdr3_nt: TGTGCCAGCAGCCAAGGTCAGGGCGGAAACACTGAAGCTTTCTTT
j_call: TRBJ1-1; d_call: .; clone_size: once; v_call: TRBV11-2; cdr3_aa: CASPRWGNTEAFF; cdr3_nt: TGTGCCAGCCCCAGGTGGGGGAACACTGAAGCTTTCTTT
j_call: TRBJ2-5; d_call: TRBD2; clone_size: .; v_call: TRBV5-1; cdr3_aa: CASSLITSGGAKNAETQYF; cdr3_nt: TGCGCCAGCAGCTTAATTACTAGCGGGGGGGCCAAGAACGCGGAGACCCAGTACTTC
j_call: TRBJ1-2; d_call: .; clone_size: .; v_call: TRBV25-1; cdr3_aa: CASSSTGVSGYTF; cdr3_nt: TGTGCCAGCAGTTCCACAGGAGTCTCTGGCTACACCTTC
j_call: TRBJ2-5; d_call: .; clone_size: many; v_call: TRBV29-1; cdr3_aa: CSVDTFGETQYF; cdr3_nt: TGCAGCGTGGATACCTTTGGGGAGACCCAGTACTTC
j_call: TRBJ1-1; d_call: .; clone_size: many; v_call: TRBV19; cdr3_aa: CASATTENTEAFF; cdr3_nt: TGTGCCAGTGCAACGACAGAGAACACTGAAGCTTTCTTT
j_call: TRBJ2-7; d_call: TRBD2; clone_size: once; v_call: TRBV7-2; cdr3_aa: CASSVPGLAGHYEQYF; cdr3_nt: TGTGCCAGCAGCGTCCCGGGACTAGCGGGACACTACGAGCAGTACTTC
j_call: TRBJ1-2; d_call: TRBD1; clone_size: many; v_call: TRBV2; cdr3_aa: CASSGQGAHGYTF; cdr3_nt: TGTGCCAGCAGTGGACAGGGGGCTCATGGCTACACCTTC
j_call: TRBJ1-6; d_call: .; clone_size: few; v_call: TRBV2; cdr3_aa: CASKRTREPLHF; cdr3_nt: TGTGCCAGCAAGAGGACCAGGGAACCCCTCCACTTT
j_call: TRBJ1-1; d_call: .; clone_size: .; v_call: TRBV30; cdr3_aa: CAWSVKYMNTEAFF; cdr3_nt: TGTGCCTGGAGTGTTAAGTACATGAACACTGAAGCTTTCTTT
j_call: TRBJ2-5; d_call: TRBD1; clone_size: many; v_call: TRBV20-1; cdr3_aa: CSVSTGFVTQYF; cdr3_nt: TGCAGTGTTTCGACAGGGTTCGTGACCCAGTACTTC
j_call: TRBJ2-5; d_call: .; clone_size: many; v_call: TRBV7-9; cdr3_aa: CASSLSGQQETQYF; cdr3_nt: TGTGCCAGCAGCTTGTCAGGGCAACAAGAGACCCAGTACTTC
j_call: TRBJ1-1; d_call: TRBD1; clone_size: .; v_call: TRBV6-5; cdr3_aa: CASSWDTGGTGAFF; cdr3_nt: TGTGCCAGCAGTTGGGACACAGGGGGTACTGGAGCTTTCTTT
j_call: TRBJ2-5; d_call: .; clone_size: .; v_call: TRBV25-1; cdr3_aa: CARGGSAQETQYF; cdr3_nt: TGTGCTAGAGGTGGGTCTGCCCAAGAGACCCAGTACTTC
j_call: TRBJ1-1; d_call: .; clone_size: .; v_call: TRBV29-1; cdr3_aa: CSVVGNLNTEAFF; cdr3_nt: TGCAGCGTTGTTGGGAACCTGAACACTGAAGCTTTCTTT
j_call: TRBJ1-5; d_call: TRBD1; clone_size: many; v_call: TRBV7-2; cdr3_aa: CASSLVAGGGNQPQHF; cdr3_nt: TGTGCCAGCAGCTTAGTCGCAGGGGGCGGCAATCAGCCCCAGCATTTT
j_call: TRBJ1-4; d_call: .; clone_size: many; v_call: TRBV7-8; cdr3_aa: CASNRRGEKLFF; cdr3_nt: TGTGCCAGCAACCGGAGAGGAGAAAAACTGTTTTTT
j_call: TRBJ2-2; d_call: .; clone_size: many; v_call: TRBV29-1; cdr3_aa: CSVEDGQGYATGELFF; cdr3_nt: TGCAGCGTTGAAGATGGGCAGGGGTATGCCACCGGGGAGCTGTTTTTT
j_call: TRBJ1-2; d_call: TRBD1; clone_size: .; v_call: TRBV6-1; cdr3_aa: CASKGQGAYTF; cdr3_nt: TGTGCCAGCAAGGGACAGGGAGCCTACACCTTC
j_call: TRBJ1-1; d_call: .; clone_size: many; v_call: TRBV6-5; cdr3_aa: CASSAGRSNTEAFF; cdr3_nt: TGTGCCAGCTCCGCCGGACGGTCGAACACTGAAGCTTTCTTT
j_call: TRBJ2-7; d_call: TRBD1; clone_size: many; v_call: TRBV20-1; cdr3_aa: CSARDRDFREQYF; cdr3_nt: TGCAGTGCTAGGGACAGGGATTTTCGCGAGCAGTACTTC
j_call: TRBJ2-7; d_call: .; clone_size: .; v_call: TRBV9; cdr3_aa: CASSQDPRQHASYEQYF; cdr3_nt: TGTGCCAGCAGCCAAGATCCGCGGCAGCATGCCTCCTACGAGCAGTACTTC
j_call: TRBJ1-1; d_call: TRBD1; clone_size: .; v_call: TRBV10-3; cdr3_aa: CAISPGTGAEAFF; cdr3_nt: TGTGCCATCAGTCCAGGGACAGGGGCTGAAGCTTTCTTT
j_call: TRBJ1-6; d_call: .; clone_size: .; v_call: TRBV25-1; cdr3_aa: CASSEQGSGSPLHF; cdr3_nt: TGTGCCAGCAGTGAACAGGGGTCGGGTTCACCCCTCCACTTT